Following are 25 T cell receptor beta chains from one sample sequenced in a study of glioma-infiltrating T cells. The iRepertoire nested amplicon-rescue multiplex PCR amplified TCR alpha and beta CDR3s from RNA. TCRdb reprocessed the multiplex PCR reads via MiXCR and lists one record per CDR3 protein. Among 35,000 to 45,000 distinct CDR3 sequences listed, about 22% were seen once. What was sequenced was glioma tissue, nonneoplastic brain tissue, or PBMCs (not recorded which). Receptor source: a human donor with low-grade glioma or glioblastoma, undergoing nonglioma brain surgery, or in good health (not recorded which).

The gene calls are TRBV12-3 or TRBV12-4 and TRBJ1-5; possible D gene TRBD1, 5 bases. This CDR3 has 14 residues. The V end was cut by 11 bases, the J end by 1 base, with 15 bases between. DNA of the CDR3: TGTGCCTCTGAGGAGAGGGGCAGCAATCAGCCCCAGCATTTT. It encodes CASEERGSNQPQHF.

This clonotype is medium-sized by share. The J gene is TRBJ1-1, the V gene TRBV20-1, with a tentative D call TRBD1 (5 bases). The CDR3 spans 12 residues. Germline V gene data show CDR1 as DFQATT and CDR2 as SNEGSKA (reference sequence). The V end was cut by 3 bases, the J end by 7 bases, with 12 bases between. The chain's CDR3 is CSARPQGGEAFF. CDR3 nucleotides: TGCAGTGCTAGGCCGCAGGGAGGTGAAGCTTTCTTT.

Details on this clonotype: This could be a read error, since a much larger clone is one nucleotide away. This chain's CDR3 is CASSQDTFGAGLYNEQSF. The CDR3, as DNA: TGCGCCAGCAGCCAAGATACTTTTGGGGCAGGGCTCTACAATGAGCAGTCCTTC. The chain joins TRBV4-3 to TRBJ2-1; tentatively, D is TRBD1 (5 bases). Germline values: CDR1 LGHNA, CDR2 YSLEER. The CDR3 loop spans 18 amino acids.

This clonotype occurred many times. The chain carries TRBV6-2 or TRBV6-3 and TRBJ2-2; D possibly corresponds to TRBD1 (6 bases). CDR1 and CDR2 from the germline V gene are MNHEY and SVGEGT. Between the trimmed V and J ends, which lost 2 bases and 6 bases, there was a span of 10 bases. The CDR3 has 14 residues. CDR3 sequence: CASSYRGGAGELFF. The CDR3 DNA is TGTGCCAGCAGTTACCGTGGGGGCGCCGGGGAGCTGTTTTTT.

This clonotype was counted many times. The chain joins TRBV7-6 to TRBJ1-5; 7 positions agree with TRBD1. V gave up 5 bases and J gave up 7 bases; unmatched junction bases: 8. The CDR3 contains 14 residues. The germline gives CDR1 SGHVS, CDR2 FNYEAQ. CDR3 amino acids: CASSLDREGQPQHF. The CDR3 nucleotides read TGTGCCAGCAGCCTCGACAGGGAAGGCCAGCCCCAGCATTTT.

This clonotype was picked up many times. The rearrangement links TRBV4-1 to TRBJ2-5; D uncertain. Trimming took off 0 bases at V and 1 base at J, with 9 bases between the two ends. The CDR3 length is 15 residues. Germline V CDR1 and CDR2: MGHRA, YSYEKL. The CDR3 loop reads CASSQEDRTQETQYF. CDR3 nucleotides: TGCGCCAGCAGCCAAGAAGATCGAACCCAAGAGACCCAGTACTTC.

The J gene is TRBJ1-5, the V gene TRBV6-5, with 9 positions matching TRBD1. This CDR3 spans 18 amino acids. The germline CDR1 and CDR2 sequences are MNHEY and SVGAGI. CDR3: CVSSYRGTGTYSNQPQHF. As DNA, the CDR3 is TGTGTTAGCAGTTACAGGGGGACAGGGACATATAGCAATCAGCCCCAGCATTTT.

This clonotype was observed at least ten times. The rearrangement uses TRBV10-3 and TRBJ1-1; a possible D gene is TRBD1 (6 bases). CDR1 and CDR2 (germline): ENHRY, SYGVKD. This CDR3 spans 14 amino acids. Trimming pared 4 bases from V and 1 base from J, leaving 10 bases between. This CDR3 reads CAISGTVENTEAFF. The DNA of the CDR3 is TGTGCCATCAGTGGGACAGTGGAGAACACTGAAGCTTTCTTT.

This clonotype was found many times. The V gene is TRBV14, the J gene TRBJ1-2; D is unclear. The CDR3 consists of 16 residues. V lost 0 bases to trimming and J lost 2 bases, with 13 bases between them. Per the germline V gene, CDR1 is SGHDN and CDR2 is FVKESK. CDR3 loop: CASSQDLRAGNYGYTF. CDR3 bases: TGTGCCAGCAGCCAAGATCTACGGGCGGGAAACTATGGCTACACCTTC. Combining the CDR3 with reference TRBV14 and TRBJ1-2 gives the whole variable domain EAGVTQFPSHSVIEKGQTVTLRCDPISGHDNLYWYRRVMGKEIKFLLHFVKESKQDESGMPNNRFLAERTGGTYSTLKVQPAELEDSGVYFCASSQDLRAGNYGYTFGSGTRLTVV.

Ten or more counts support this clonotype. The V gene is TRBV7-2, the J gene TRBJ1-4; D unresolved. The CDR3 consists of 14 residues. V was pared by 4 bases and J by 3 bases, with 9 bases between. The germline gives CDR1 SGHTA, CDR2 FQGNSA. The CDR3 spells CASSSRFANEKLFF. DNA for the CDR3: TGTGCCAGCAGCTCCCGTTTTGCTAATGAAAAACTGTTTTTT.

A word on this clonotype: Sequence at one end of the junction differs from germline and may be a read error. The chain is built from TRBV9 and TRBJ2-1; D is ambiguous. CDR1 is SGDLS and CDR2 is YYNGEE in the germline V gene. The CDR3 length is 14 residues. CDR3 region: CASSVAYRGNERFF. The CDR3 DNA sequence: TGTGCCAGCAGCGTAGCCTACCGCGGCAATGAGCGGTTCTTC.

In this sample, this clonotype turned up many times. The rearrangement links TRBV7-9 to TRBJ2-3, with D possibly being TRBD1 or TRBD2 (5 bases each). The CDR3 is 14 residues long. The germline V and J ends were trimmed by 4 bases and 3 bases, with 11 bases remaining between them. Germline CDR1 reads SEHNR; CDR2 reads FQNEAQ (reference sequence). CDR3 nucleotide sequence: TGTGCCAGCAGCTCCCGGGGCCTAACAGATACGCAGTATTTT. It translates to CASSSRGLTDTQYF.

A note on this clonotype: Just one base apart from a much larger clone, this may be a read error. V and J are TRBV3-1 and TRBJ2-7; D uncertain. Germline V gives CDR1 LGHDT, CDR2 YNNKEL (reference sequence). The V end lost 4 bases, the J end lost 9 bases, and 13 bases lay between the germline ends. CDR3 size: 12 residues. This CDR3 is CASSPQWARQYF. In nucleotides, the CDR3 is TGTGCCAGCAGCCCACAGTGGGCGCGGCAGTACTTC.

This clonotype was picked up many times. The V call is TRBV20-1, the J call TRBJ1-6, with a tentative D call TRBD1 (5 bases). In germline, CDR1 is DFQATT, CDR2 SNEGSKA (reference sequence). The CDR3 consists of 14 residues. The V gene lost 0 bases and the J gene lost 7 bases, with 10 bases spanning the gap. As DNA, the CDR3 is TGCAGTGCTAGAGAAGGACAAACAAATTCACCCCTCCACTTT. Protein sequence: CSAREGQTNSPLHF.

This clonotype was observed at least ten times. V and J are TRBV7-9 and TRBJ1-2; TRBD1 agrees at 11 bases. Germline CDR1 reads SEHNR; CDR2 reads FQNEAQ (reference sequence). The CDR3 covers 17 residues. V shed 0 bases, J shed 3 bases, and the junction held 6 bases outside the gene matches. The CDR3 here is CASSLALDRGLDYGYTF. CDR3 nucleotides: TGTGCCAGCAGCTTAGCTTTGGACAGGGGGCTTGACTATGGCTACACCTTC.

The V and J genes are TRBV9 and TRBJ2-3; the D gene is possibly TRBD2 (6 bases). The CDR3 is made up of 15 amino acids. Germline V gene lookup returns CDR1 SGDLS and CDR2 YYNGEE. Trimming removed 0 bases from V and 3 bases from J, with 11 bases in between. The CDR3 loop reads CASSVDGGRTDTQYF. As DNA, the CDR3 is TGTGCCAGCAGCGTAGATGGAGGGAGGACAGATACGCAGTATTTT.

This clonotype has at least ten counts. This chain joins TRBV28 and TRBJ1-2; no definite D call. The V gene's germline CDR1 is MDHEN and CDR2 SYDVKM. V shed 10 bases and J shed 0 bases, with 6 bases lying between them. The CDR3 spans 11 residues. The CDR3 loop reads CAIMANYGYTF. For the CDR3, the DNA is TGTGCCATTATGGCTAACTATGGCTACACCTTC.

The sample holds many counts of this clonotype. V and J are TRBV7-2 and TRBJ2-1; TRBD1 aligns across 9 bases. Trimming cost V 5 bases and J 6 bases; bases outside gene matches: 11. Germline V gene data show CDR1 as SGHTA and CDR2 as FQGNSA. The CDR3 consists of 16 residues. CDR3 amino acids: CASSEEGTGPVNEQFF. DNA of the CDR3: TGTGCCAGCAGCGAAGAGGGGACAGGGCCCGTCAATGAGCAGTTCTTC. The variable domain in full, with the rest retrieved from reference TRBV7-2 and TRBJ2-1, is GAGVSQSPSNKVTEKGKDVELRCDPISGHTALYWYRQSLGQGLEFLIYFQGNSAPDKSGLPSDRFSAERTGGSVSTLTIQRTQQEDSAVYLCASSEEGTGPVNEQFFGPGTRLTVL.

The J gene is TRBJ2-7, the V gene TRBV10-3; tentatively, D is TRBD1 (7 bases). The CDR3 length is 19 residues. Germline V gene lookup returns CDR1 ENHRY and CDR2 SYGVKD. DNA of the CDR3: TGTGCCATCAGTAAGTCCGGGGGTTGGACCGGGACAGATTCCTACGAGCAGTACGTC. As protein: CAISKSGGWTGTDSYEQYV.

This clonotype has ten or more counts. The CDR3 nucleotides are TGTGCCAGCAGCCAAGCGGGACAGGGGGCGTCGAACACTGAAGCTTTCTTT. Its translation is CASSQAGQGASNTEAFF. V usage is TRBV3-1 and J usage is TRBJ1-1; 12 nucleotides line up with TRBD1. This CDR3 is built from 17 residues. J lost 1 base, V lost 1 base, and 4 bases had no gene match. Germline CDR1 is LGHDT and CDR2 is YNNKEL (reference sequence).

This clonotype was recorded a few times. The CDR3 spells CASSPIIEGPETQYF. CDR3 sequence (DNA): TGTGCCAGCAGCCCAATCATTGAGGGGCCAGAGACCCAGTACTTC. The chain couples TRBV3-1 to TRBJ2-5; the D call may be TRBD1 or TRBD2 (5 bases each). Trimming left V 4 bases short and J 4 bases short, with 16 bases between. Per the germline V gene, CDR1 is LGHDT and CDR2 is YNNKEL (reference sequence). There are 15 residues in the CDR3.

This clonotype was seen only a few times. A much larger clonotype is one base distant, so this may be a read error. This chain uses TRBV20-1 with TRBJ2-5, with TRBD1 as a possible D gene (6 bases). The CDR3 extends over 12 amino acids. Germline V lookup: CDR1 DFQATT, CDR2 SNEGSKA (reference sequence). CDR3 nucleotide sequence: TGCAGTGCTCAGGGGATACAAGAGACCCAGTGCTTC. It codes for CSAQGIQETQCF.

The chain is built from TRBV7-9 and TRBJ2-1; D is uncertain. CDR3 length: 12 residues. CDR1 and CDR2 (germline): SEHNR, FQNEAQ (reference sequence). V was cut by 5 bases and J by 7 bases, with 9 bases left in between. DNA for the CDR3: TGTGCCAGCAGCCAACACTGGAATGAGCAGTTCTTC. This translates into CASSQHWNEQFF.

The chain joins TRBV3-1 to TRBJ2-7; TRBD1 aligns across 7 bases. The germline V gene encodes CDR1 LGHDT and CDR2 YNNKEL (reference sequence). This CDR3 is built from 13 residues. Trimming cost V 4 bases and J 3 bases; bases outside gene matches: 3. CDR3 nucleotides: TGTGCCAGCAGCCTCGGACAGGTCTACGAGCAGTACTTC. Its protein is CASSLGQVYEQYF.

This clonotype was counted between two and nine times. The genes are TRBV5-1 and TRBJ2-1; D is undetermined. From germline, CDR1 is SGHRS and CDR2 YFSETQ. CDR3 length equals 13 residues. The V end was cut by 6 bases, the J end by 0 bases, with 7 bases between. The chain's CDR3 is CASTASSYNEQFF. CDR3 nucleotides: TGCGCCAGCACTGCGAGCTCCTACAATGAGCAGTTCTTC.